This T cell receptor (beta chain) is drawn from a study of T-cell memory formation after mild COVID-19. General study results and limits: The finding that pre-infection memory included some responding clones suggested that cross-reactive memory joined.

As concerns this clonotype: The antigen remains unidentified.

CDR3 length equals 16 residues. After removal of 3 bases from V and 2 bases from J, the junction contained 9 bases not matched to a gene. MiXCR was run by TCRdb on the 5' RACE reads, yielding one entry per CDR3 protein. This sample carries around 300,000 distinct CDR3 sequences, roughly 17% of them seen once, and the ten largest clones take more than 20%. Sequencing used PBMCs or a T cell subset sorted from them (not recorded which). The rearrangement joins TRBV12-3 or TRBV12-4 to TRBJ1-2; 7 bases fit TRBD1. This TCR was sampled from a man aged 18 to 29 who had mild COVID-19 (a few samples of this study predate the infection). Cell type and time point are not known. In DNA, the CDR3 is TGTGCCAGCAGTTTTCATCGACAGGGTGCCAACTATGGCTACACCTTC. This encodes CASSFHRQGANYGYTF.